The clone carrying this T cell receptor beta chain was seen only once. The antigen remains undetermined. These data are taken from a study of OX40 agonist ivuxolimab in advanced cancers. Overall study: The patients' treatment was ivuxolimab, an agonistic anti-OX40 (CD134) antibody. Across the patients, intravenous ivuxolimab was delivered every 2 weeks at 0.01 to 10 mg/kg.

The assay was immunoSEQ multiplex PCR, and TCRdb's table has in-frame clones only and misses some. The sample carries tens of thousands of clones, 89% recorded once. Overall study findings and caveats: Low normalized clonal expansion also occurred in some nonresponding patients. Both blood CD4+ and CD8+ T cells showed clonal growth by week 6 at 0.1 to 3.0 mg/kg.

This CDR3 is 15 amino acids long. V was clipped by 2 bases and J by 0 bases; unmatched bases: 2. Germline CDR1 is SGHNT and CDR2 is YYREEE (reference sequence). The source of this sequence is an adult with an advanced solid tumor such as melanoma, head and neck, liver or kidney cancer. Sequenced material: CD4+ or CD8+ T cells sorted from blood, taken in a trial of the OX40 agonist ivuxolimab. The chain employs TRBV5-4 and TRBJ2-1, with 7 positions matching TRBD2. CDR3 in amino acids: CASSFRTSSYNEQFF. The CDR3 region has the DNA TGTGCCAGCAGCTTCCGGACTAGCTCCTACAATGAGCAGTTCTTC. Looking up the rest from reference TRBV5-4 and TRBJ2-1 gives the full variable domain: ETGVTQSPTHLIKTRGQQVTLRCSSQSGHNTVSWYQQALGQGPQFIFQYYREEENGRGNFPPRFSGLQFPNYSSELNVNALELDDSALYLCASSFRTSSYNEQFFGPGTRLTVL.